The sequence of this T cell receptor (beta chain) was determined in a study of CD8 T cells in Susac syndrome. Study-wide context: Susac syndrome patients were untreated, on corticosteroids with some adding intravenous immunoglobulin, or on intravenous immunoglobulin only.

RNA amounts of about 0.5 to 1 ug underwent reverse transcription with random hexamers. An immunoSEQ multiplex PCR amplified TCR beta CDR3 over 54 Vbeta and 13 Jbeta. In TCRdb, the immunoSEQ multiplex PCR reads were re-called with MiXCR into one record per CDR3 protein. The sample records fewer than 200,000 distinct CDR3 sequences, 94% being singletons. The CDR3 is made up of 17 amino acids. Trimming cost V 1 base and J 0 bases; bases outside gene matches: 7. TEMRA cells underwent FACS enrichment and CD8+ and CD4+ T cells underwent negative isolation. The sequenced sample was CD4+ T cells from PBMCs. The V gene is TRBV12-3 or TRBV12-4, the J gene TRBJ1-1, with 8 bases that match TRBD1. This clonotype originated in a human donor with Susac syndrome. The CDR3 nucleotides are TGTGCCAGCAGTTTAGACAGGGGGGATTTTATGAACACTGAAGCTTTCTTT. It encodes CASSLDRGDFMNTEAFF.